This entry features one T cell receptor beta chain sequence. These data come from a study of blood T cell repertoires in COVID-19. Study context: Sites in the United States, Italy and Spain provided acute and convalescent COVID-19 samples. PBMCs, B-cell-depleted T cells, or T cells were the source of the cDNA or gDNA that made up the material.

Repertoires were generated with immunoSEQ multiplex PCR, while TCRdb's copy carries only in-frame clones and drops some. The sample carries about 140,000 clones, about nine tenths recorded once. CDR1 and CDR2 from the germline V gene are LNHDA and SQIVND (reference sequence). Trimming shortened V by 7 bases and J by 9 bases, and 25 bases separated the two germline ends. This CDR3 contains 16 residues. Patients from Seattle were sampled longitudinally, starting during active infection. J is TRBJ1-5 and V is TRBV19; D perhaps matches TRBD1 (5 bases). Specimen: peripheral blood. This receptor was taken from a human donor with COVID-19, enrolled during active disease. The donor label of this sample is uncertain. The CDR3 spells CASTSPGLPSGRPQHF. The CDR3 DNA follows: TGTGCCAGTACCTCACCGGGACTCCCTTCGGGACGGCCCCAGCATTTT. The full variable domain, rest sourced from reference TRBV19 and TRBJ1-5, is DGGITQSPKYLFRKEGQNVTLSCEQNLNHDAMYWYRQDPGQGLRLIYYSQIVNDFQKGDIAEGYSVSREKKESFPLTVTSAQKNPTAFYLCASTSPGLPSGRPQHFGDGTRLSIL.